Listed below are T cell receptor beta chains from one sample, sequenced in a study of blood T cells in healthy people across ages. TCRdb used MiXCR to reprocess the 5' RACE reads, holding one entry per CDR3 protein. The table lists 600,000 or so distinct CDR3 sequences, approximately 30% of them singletons. The sequencing input was blood. These receptors originate from a woman aged 80 or over in good health. Both conserved end residues are part of each CDR3.

>TRBV3-1
CASSLGPDEETQYF
>TRBV7-2
CASSPGLAGGKRANVLTF
>TRBV20-1
CSARGLAGVYNEQFF
>TRBV12-3/TRBV12-4
CASSLGGVGSQPQHF
>TRBV11-1
CASSPRTGSGEQYF
>TRBV7-9
CASSSSVAGETQYF
>TRBV11-1
CASSFRTGSREKLFF
>TRBV10-3
CAISENSPALRTEAFF
>TRBV30
CAWRATGGPNQPQHF
>TRBV20-1
CSAELAGGAADTQYF
>TRBV10-3
CAIRDRLADGYTF
>TRBV12-3/TRBV12-4
CASSRERGTTDAQYF
>TRBV27
CASSLISGAVDAPLHF
>TRBV30
CAWSVVTGQYF
>TRBV7-2
CASSPEGTVVYEQYF
>TRBV5-1
CASSLADGGPFSYEQYF
>TRBV20-1
CSARAGTGRTTEAFF
>TRBV27
CAGVRPPYEQYF
>TRBV7-8
CASTQRNQGGQETQYF
>TRBV7-2
CASSLTGTGTYSPLHF
>TRBV20-1
CSARGSTGDETQYF
>TRBV3-1
CASSQGWGLYTDTQYF
>TRBV19
CASSIEFPEGYTF
>TRBV6-6
CASRSAGDGYYGYTF
>TRBV20-1
CSASAGTANSPLHF
>TRBV7-9
CASGSTGLHGYTF
>TRBV20-1
CSARGAAGGPTDTQYF
>TRBV6-2/TRBV6-3
CASSKRTGGDTEAFF
>TRBV28
CASSLHLARRPYEQYF
>TRBV20-1
CSVRGVGAKNIQYF